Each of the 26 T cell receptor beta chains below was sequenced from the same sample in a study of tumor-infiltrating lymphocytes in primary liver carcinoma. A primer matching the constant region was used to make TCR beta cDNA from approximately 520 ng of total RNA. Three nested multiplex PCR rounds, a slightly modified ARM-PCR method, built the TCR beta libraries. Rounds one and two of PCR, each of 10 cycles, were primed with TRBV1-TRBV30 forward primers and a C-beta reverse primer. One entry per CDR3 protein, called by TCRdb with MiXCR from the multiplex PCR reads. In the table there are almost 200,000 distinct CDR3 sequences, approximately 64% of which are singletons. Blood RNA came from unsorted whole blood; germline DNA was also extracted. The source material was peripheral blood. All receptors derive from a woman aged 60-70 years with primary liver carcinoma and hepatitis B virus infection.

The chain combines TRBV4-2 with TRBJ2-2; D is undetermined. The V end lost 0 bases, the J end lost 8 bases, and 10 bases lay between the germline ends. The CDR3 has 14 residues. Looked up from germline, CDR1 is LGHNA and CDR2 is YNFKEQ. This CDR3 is CASSQDQVGGELFF. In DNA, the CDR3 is TGTGCCAGCAGCCAAGATCAGGTGGGAGGGGAGCTGTTTTTT.

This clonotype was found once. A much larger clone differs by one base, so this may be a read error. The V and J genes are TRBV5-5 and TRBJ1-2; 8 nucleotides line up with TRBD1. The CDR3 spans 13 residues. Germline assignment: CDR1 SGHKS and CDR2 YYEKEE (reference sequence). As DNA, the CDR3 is TGTGCCAACAGCTTGCAGGGGGCAGGTGGCTACACCTTC. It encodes CANSLQGAGGYTF.

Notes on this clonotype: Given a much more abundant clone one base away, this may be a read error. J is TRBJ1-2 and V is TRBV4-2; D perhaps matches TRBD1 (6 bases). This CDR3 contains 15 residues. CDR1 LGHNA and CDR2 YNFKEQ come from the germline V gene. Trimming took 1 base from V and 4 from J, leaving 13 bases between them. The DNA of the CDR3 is TGTGCCAGCAGCCAAGGCTGGGACACCATCTATGGCTACACCTTC. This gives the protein CASSQGWDTIYGYTF.

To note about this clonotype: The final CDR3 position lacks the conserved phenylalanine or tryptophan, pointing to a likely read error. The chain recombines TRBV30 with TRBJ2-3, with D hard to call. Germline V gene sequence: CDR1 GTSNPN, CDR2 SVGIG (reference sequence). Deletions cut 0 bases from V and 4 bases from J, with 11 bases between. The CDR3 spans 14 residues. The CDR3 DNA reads TGTGCCTGGAGTGTATGTCGCATCGCAGATACGCAGTATTAT. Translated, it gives CAWSVCRIADTQYY.

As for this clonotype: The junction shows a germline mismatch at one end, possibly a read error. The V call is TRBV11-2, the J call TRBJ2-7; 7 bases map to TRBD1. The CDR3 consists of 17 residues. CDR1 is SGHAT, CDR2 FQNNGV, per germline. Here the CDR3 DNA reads TGTGCTAGCAGCTTAGCCTTCGGGTCGGACAGGATGTGGGAGCAGTACTTC. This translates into CASSLAFGSDRMWEQYF.

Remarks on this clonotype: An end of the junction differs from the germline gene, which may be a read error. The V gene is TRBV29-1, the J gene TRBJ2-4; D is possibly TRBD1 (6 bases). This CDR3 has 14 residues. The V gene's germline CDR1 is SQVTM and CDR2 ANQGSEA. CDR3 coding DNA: TGCAGCGTTGTAGGCAGGGGACCGGAAAACATTCGGTACTTC. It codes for CSVVGRGPENIRYF.

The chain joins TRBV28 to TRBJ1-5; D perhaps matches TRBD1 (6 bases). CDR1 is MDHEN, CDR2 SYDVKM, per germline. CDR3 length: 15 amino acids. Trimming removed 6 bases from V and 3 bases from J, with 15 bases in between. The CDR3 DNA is TGTGCCAGCAGATTTACAGGGTTCACCAATCAGCCCCAGCATTTT. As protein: CASRFTGFTNQPQHF.

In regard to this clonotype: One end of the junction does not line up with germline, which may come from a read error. The CDR3 DNA reads TGTGCCAACAGCTTATCCTACGGGGGCAATCAGCCCCAGCATTTT. Its protein product is CANSLSYGGNQPQHF. The V and J genes are TRBV7-9 and TRBJ1-5; D unclear. CDR1 and CDR2 from the germline V gene are SEHNR and FQNEAQ (reference sequence). The CDR3 is made up of 15 amino acids.

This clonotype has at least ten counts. In DNA, the CDR3 is TGCGCCAGCAGCCAAGATACGAACACTGAAGCTTTCTTT. This encodes CASSQDTNTEAFF. This chain uses TRBV4-1 with TRBJ1-1; D is undetermined. Looked up from germline, CDR1 is MGHRA and CDR2 is YSYEKL. Trimming took off 0 bases at V and 1 base at J, with 3 bases between the two ends. This CDR3 region has 13 residues.

DNA of the CDR3: TGTGCCAGCAGCCGTAAGGGGCTAGATCTATTTGGCACAGATACGCAGTATTTT. This codes for CASSRKGLDLFGTDTQYF. The chain combines TRBV7-8 with TRBJ2-3; weak D call: TRBD1 (5 bases). CDR1 and CDR2 from the germline V gene are SGHVS and FQNEAQ. V lost 5 bases to trimming and J lost 1 base, with 22 bases between them. The CDR3 has 18 residues.

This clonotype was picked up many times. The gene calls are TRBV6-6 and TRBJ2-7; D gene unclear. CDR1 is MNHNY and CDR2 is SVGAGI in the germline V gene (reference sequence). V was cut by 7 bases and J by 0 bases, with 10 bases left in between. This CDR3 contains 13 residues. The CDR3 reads CASMAPPSYEQYF. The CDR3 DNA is TGTGCCAGCATGGCACCTCCCTCCTACGAGCAGTACTTC.

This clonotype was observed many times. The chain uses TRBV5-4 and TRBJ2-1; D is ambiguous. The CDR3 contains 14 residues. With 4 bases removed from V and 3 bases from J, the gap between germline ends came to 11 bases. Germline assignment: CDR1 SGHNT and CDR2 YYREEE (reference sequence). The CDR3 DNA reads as TGTGCCAGCAGCCCGCCGTTGAACTACAATGAGCAGTTCTTC. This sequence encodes CASSPPLNYNEQFF.

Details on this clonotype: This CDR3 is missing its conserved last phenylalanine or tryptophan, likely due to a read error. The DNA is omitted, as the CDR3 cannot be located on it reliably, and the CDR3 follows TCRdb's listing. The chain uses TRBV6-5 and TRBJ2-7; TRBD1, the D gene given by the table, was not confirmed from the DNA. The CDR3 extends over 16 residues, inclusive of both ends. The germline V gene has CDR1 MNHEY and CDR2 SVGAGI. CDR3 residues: CASSYSTETGSYEQCL.

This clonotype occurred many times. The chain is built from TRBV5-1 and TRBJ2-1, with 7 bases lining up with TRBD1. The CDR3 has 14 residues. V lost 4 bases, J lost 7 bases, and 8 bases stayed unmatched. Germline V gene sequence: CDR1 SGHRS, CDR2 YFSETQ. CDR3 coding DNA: TGCGCCAGCAGCCTCCGGACAGGAAGAAATGAGCAGTTCTTC. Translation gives CASSLRTGRNEQFF. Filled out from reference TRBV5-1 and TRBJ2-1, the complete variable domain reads KAGVTQTPRYLIKTRGQQVTLSCSPISGHRSVSWYQQTPGQGLQFLFEYFSETQRNKGNFPGRFSGRQFSNSRSEMNVSTLELGDSALYLCASSLRTGRNEQFFGPGTRLTVL.

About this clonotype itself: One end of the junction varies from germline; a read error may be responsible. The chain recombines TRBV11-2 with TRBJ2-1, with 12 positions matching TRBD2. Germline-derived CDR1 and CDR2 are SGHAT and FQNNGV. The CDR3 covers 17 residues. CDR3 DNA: TGCGCTAGCAGCAGGAGACTAGCGGGAGAGCCGGGGGATGAGCAGTTCTTC. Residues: CASSRRLAGEPGDEQFF.

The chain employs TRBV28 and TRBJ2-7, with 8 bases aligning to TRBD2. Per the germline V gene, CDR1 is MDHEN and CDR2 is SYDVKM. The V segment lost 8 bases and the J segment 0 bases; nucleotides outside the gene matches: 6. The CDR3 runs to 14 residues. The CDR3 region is CASGLAGSSYEQYF. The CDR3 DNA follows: TGTGCCAGCGGGTTAGCGGGGAGCTCCTACGAGCAGTACTTC. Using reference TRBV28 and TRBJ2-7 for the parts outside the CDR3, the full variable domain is DVKVTQSSRYLVKRTGEKVFLECVQDMDHENMFWYRQDPGLGLRLIYFSYDVKMKEKGDIPEGYSVSREKKERFSLILESASTNQTSMYLCASGLAGSSYEQYFGPGTRLTVT.

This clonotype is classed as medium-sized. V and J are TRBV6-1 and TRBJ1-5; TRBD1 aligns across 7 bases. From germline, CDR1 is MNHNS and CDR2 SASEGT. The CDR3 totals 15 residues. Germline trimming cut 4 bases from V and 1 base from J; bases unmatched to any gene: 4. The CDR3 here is CASSGTGRSNQPQHF. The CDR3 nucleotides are TGTGCCAGCAGTGGGACAGGCCGAAGCAATCAGCCCCAGCATTTT.

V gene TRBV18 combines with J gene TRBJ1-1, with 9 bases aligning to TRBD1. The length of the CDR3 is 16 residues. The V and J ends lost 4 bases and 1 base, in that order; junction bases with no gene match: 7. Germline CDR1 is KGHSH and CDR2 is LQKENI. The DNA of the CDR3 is TGTGCCAGCTCACTGTGGACAGGGGCTTCGAACACTGAAGCTTTCTTT. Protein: CASSLWTGASNTEAFF.

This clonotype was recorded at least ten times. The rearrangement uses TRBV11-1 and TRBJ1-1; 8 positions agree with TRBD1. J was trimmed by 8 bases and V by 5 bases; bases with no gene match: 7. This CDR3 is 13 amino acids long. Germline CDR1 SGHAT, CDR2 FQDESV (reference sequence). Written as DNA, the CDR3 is TGTGCCAGCAGCCATACAGGGGGTCTGGAAGCTTTCTTT. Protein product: CASSHTGGLEAFF.

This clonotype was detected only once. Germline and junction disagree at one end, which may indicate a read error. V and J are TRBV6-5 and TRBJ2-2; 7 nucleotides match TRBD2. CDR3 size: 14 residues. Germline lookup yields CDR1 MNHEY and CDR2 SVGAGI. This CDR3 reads CATRTSGNAGELFF. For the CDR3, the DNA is TGTGCCACCCGGACCAGCGGGAACGCCGGGGAGCTGTTTTTT.

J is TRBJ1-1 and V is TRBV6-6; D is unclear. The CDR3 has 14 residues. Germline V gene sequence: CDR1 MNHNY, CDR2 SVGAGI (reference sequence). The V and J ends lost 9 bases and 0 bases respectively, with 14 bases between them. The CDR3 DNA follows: TGTGCCAGTATTACCGGAGAAATGAACACTGAAGCTTTCTTT. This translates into CASITGEMNTEAFF.

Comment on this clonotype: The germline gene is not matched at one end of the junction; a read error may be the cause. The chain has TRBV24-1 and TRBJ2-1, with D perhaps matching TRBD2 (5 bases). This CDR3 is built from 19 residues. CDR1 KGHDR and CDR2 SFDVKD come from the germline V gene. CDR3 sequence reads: CATSGRRQGPVRTYNEQFF. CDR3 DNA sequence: TGTGCTACCAGTGGGAGACGGCAAGGTCCAGTCCGGACCTACAATGAGCAGTTCTTC.

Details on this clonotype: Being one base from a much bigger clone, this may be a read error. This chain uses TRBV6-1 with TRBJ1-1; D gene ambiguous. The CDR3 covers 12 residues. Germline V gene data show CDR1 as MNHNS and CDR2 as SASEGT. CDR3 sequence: CASSLENTEAIF. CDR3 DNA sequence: TGTGCCAGCAGTCTGGAGAACACTGAAGCTATCTTT.

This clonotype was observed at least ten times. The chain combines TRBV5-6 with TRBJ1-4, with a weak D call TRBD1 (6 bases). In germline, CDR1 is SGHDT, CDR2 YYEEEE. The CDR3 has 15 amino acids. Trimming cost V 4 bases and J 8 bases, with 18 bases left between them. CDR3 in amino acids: CASSRRGVGVEKLFF. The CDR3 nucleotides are TGTGCCAGCAGCCGGAGGGGGGTTGGGGTCGAAAAACTGTTTTTT.

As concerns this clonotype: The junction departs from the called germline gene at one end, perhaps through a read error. This chain's CDR3 is CVSSQVGQGSNEQFF. In DNA, the CDR3 is TGTGTCAGCAGCCAAGTAGGACAGGGAAGTAATGAGCAGTTCTTC. The rearrangement uses TRBV4-2 and TRBJ2-1, with TRBD1 matching 8 bases. Germline V gives CDR1 LGHNA, CDR2 YNFKEQ. The CDR3 loop spans 15 amino acids.

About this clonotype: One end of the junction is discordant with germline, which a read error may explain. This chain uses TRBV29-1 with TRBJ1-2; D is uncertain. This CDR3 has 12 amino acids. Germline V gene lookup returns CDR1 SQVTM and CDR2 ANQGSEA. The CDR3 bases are TGCGGCGTTGGACCTAGGGTAGATGGCTACACCTTC. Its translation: CGVGPRVDGYTF.